This passage covers 14 T cell receptor beta chains from one sample sequenced in a study of cytomegalovirus exposure and HLA in healthy donors. 60 Vbeta and 13 Jbeta primers were used in PCR. Using immunoSEQ multiplex PCR, the repertoire was profiled, and TCRdb retains in-frame clones only, with some absent. The sample holds roughly 110,000 clones, 65% to 85% seen once. Sequenced material: PBMCs. Source of these receptors: a man between 25 and 39 years old in good health and CMV-seronegative.

The sample holds one count of this clone. V gene TRBV7-9 combines with J gene TRBJ1-6; the D gene is possibly TRBD1 (5 bases). From germline, CDR1 is SEHNR and CDR2 FQNEAQ (reference sequence). V lost 1 base and J lost 1, with 11 bases in between. The CDR3 length is 17 residues. The DNA for the CDR3 is TGTGCCAGCAGCTTAGTCGCCCAGGGTTCCTATAATTCACCCCTCCACTTT. Translation gives CASSLVAQGSYNSPLHF.

V gene TRBV7-3 combines with J gene TRBJ2-5, with D tentatively TRBD2 (6 bases). V lost 5 bases, J lost 1 base, and 11 bases lay in between. Germline assignment: CDR1 SGHTA and CDR2 FQGTGA. The length of the CDR3 is 14 residues. The CDR3 sequence is CASSRAGSQETQYF. The DNA of the CDR3 is TGTGCCAGCAGCCGGGCGGGAAGCCAAGAGACCCAGTACTTC.

This sequence joins TRBV12-5 and TRBJ1-3; D not resolved. Germline CDR1 LGHNT, CDR2 FRNRAP. The CDR3 runs to 14 residues. V shed 7 bases and J shed 0 bases, with 10 bases lying between them. For the CDR3, the DNA is TGTGCTAGTGTTCTAACCCTCTCTGGAAACACCATATATTTT. This encodes CASVLTLSGNTIYF.

The chain links TRBV9 to TRBJ2-1, with TRBD2 as a possible D gene (6 bases). Germline V gene sequence: CDR1 SGDLS, CDR2 YYNGEE. V was shortened by 0 bases and J by 9 bases, with 10 bases between the two germline ends. This CDR3 has 13 amino acids. CDR3 nucleotides: TGTGCCAGCAGCGTAGTTGCCGGGGGTGAGCAGTTCTTC. It codes for CASSVVAGGEQFF.

This clone was seen a single time. The chain uses TRBV6-4 and TRBJ1-1; 9 positions agree with TRBD1. V lost 5 bases to trimming and J lost 5 bases; unmatched junction nucleotides: 6. This CDR3 spans 14 amino acids. Germline loops: CDR1 MRHNA, CDR2 SNTAGT. This CDR3 reads CASSLTGGGTEAFF. CDR3 coding DNA: TGTGCCAGCAGTTTGACAGGGGGGGGGACTGAAGCTTTCTTT.

V gene TRBV6-1 combines with J gene TRBJ1-1; D possibly corresponds to TRBD1 (6 bases). There are 14 residues in the CDR3. From germline, CDR1 is MNHNS and CDR2 SASEGT. Trimming cost V 6 bases and J 5 bases, with 16 bases left between them. The CDR3: CASSKDPGATEAFF. CDR3 nucleotide sequence: TGTGCCAGCAGCAAGGACCCAGGGGCGACTGAAGCTTTCTTT.

The chain combines TRBV5-4 with TRBJ2-1, with D maybe TRBD2 (6 bases). V lost 4 bases to trimming and J lost 8 bases, with 16 bases between them. This CDR3 has 14 residues. CDR1 SGHNT and CDR2 YYREEE come from the germline V gene (reference sequence). CDR3 sequence reads: CASSPGTPPDEQFF. CDR3 DNA sequence: TGTGCCAGCAGCCCCGGGACTCCCCCTGATGAGCAGTTCTTC.

The rearrangement uses TRBV10-3 and TRBJ2-5, with TRBD1 identical over 8 bases. Germline trimming cut 11 bases from V and 1 base from J; bases unmatched to any gene: 9. CDR1 and CDR2 from the germline V gene are ENHRY and SYGVKD. The length of the CDR3 is 14 residues. In DNA, the CDR3 is TGTGCCGCCGGACAGGGCAGCGTCCAAGAGACCCAGTACTTC. This gives the protein CAAGQGSVQETQYF.

This chain links TRBV30 with TRBJ1-1; D uncertain. Trimming cost V 5 bases and J 5 bases, with 15 bases left between them. The CDR3 covers 13 residues. CDR1 and CDR2 (germline): GTSNPN, SVGIG (reference sequence). The CDR3 here is CAWAGNYGTEAFF. Written as DNA, the CDR3 is TGTGCCTGGGCAGGAAATTATGGGACTGAAGCTTTCTTT. The full variable domain, rest sourced from reference TRBV30 and TRBJ1-1, is SQTIHQWPATLVQPVGSPLSLECTVEGTSNPNLYWYRQAAGRGLQLLFYSVGIGQISSEVPQNLSASRPQDRQFILSSKKLLLSDSGFYLCAWAGNYGTEAFFGQGTRLTVV.

This sequence joins TRBV25-1 and TRBJ2-5; 10 nucleotides line up with TRBD1. Germline CDR1 is MGHDK and CDR2 is SYGVNS. CDR3 length equals 16 residues. Trimming at V came to 4 bases and at J to 5 bases, leaving 10 bases not matched to a gene. For the CDR3, the DNA is TGTGCCAGCAGTGGGTGGGGACAGGGGCGGGAGGAGACCCAGTACTTC. Protein product: CASSGWGQGREETQYF.

The gene calls are TRBV6-6 and TRBJ1-1; 9 positions agree with TRBD1. Per the germline V gene, CDR1 is MNHNY and CDR2 is SVGAGI (reference sequence). After removal of 2 bases from V and 4 bases from J, the junction contained 2 bases not matched to a gene. The CDR3 runs to 14 residues. The chain's CDR3 is CASSYDRGGTEAFF. The DNA for the CDR3 is TGTGCCAGCAGTTACGACAGGGGGGGCACTGAAGCTTTCTTT.

This clone was recorded a few times. V is TRBV28 and J is TRBJ2-2; 11 positions agree with TRBD2. The CDR3 is 16 residues long. In germline, CDR1 is MDHEN, CDR2 SYDVKM. The V gene end was trimmed by 11 bases and the J gene end by 4 bases; junction bases not matched to a gene: 12. As DNA, the CDR3 is TGTGCCGGATGTAATAGCGGGAGGGCGGGCACCGGGGAGCTGTTTTTT. This sequence encodes CAGCNSGRAGTGELFF.

This rearrangement joins TRBV27 to TRBJ1-6, with D possibly being TRBD1 (6 bases). The CDR3 contains 14 residues. The germline gives CDR1 MNHEY, CDR2 SMNVEV (reference sequence). Trimming removed 3 bases at V and 7 bases at J, with 10 bases between. CDR3 sequence reads: CASSFADRNSPLHF. CDR3 nucleotides: TGTGCCAGCAGTTTCGCCGACAGGAATTCACCCCTCCACTTT.

The chain joins TRBV5-1 to TRBJ1-5, with D unresolved. The CDR3 runs to 15 residues. Trimming stripped 0 bases from V and 0 bases from J, with 7 bases between. Germline lookup yields CDR1 SGHRS and CDR2 YFSETQ. This chain's CDR3 is CASSLAGNSNQPQHF. CDR3 nucleotides: TGCGCCAGCAGCTTGGCCGGGAATAGCAATCAGCCCCAGCATTTT.